The 12 T cell receptor beta chains presented below share a single source sample, sequenced in a study of blood T cell repertoires in COVID-19 (dated by TCRdb to 2018 to 2020). The library relied on the immunoSEQ multiplex PCR assay. In its TCRdb copy, this immuneACCESS table keeps in-frame sequences only and misses some clones. Where compared with another copy, unresolved V genes explain less than half of these, and the others have no known cause. Across this sample there are 200,000 to 250,000 clones, with approximately 90% seen only once. The top ten clones comprise less than 0.9% of the sample. Sequencing was performed on PBMCs or T cells enriched from blood (not recorded which). These receptor sequences come from a man aged 50 to 60 who had been exposed to COVID-19.

J is TRBJ1-3 and V is TRBV5-5; D gene uncertain. The CDR3 is 15 amino acids. V gave up 0 bases and J gave up 0 bases, with 7 bases separating them. Germline V gene lookup returns CDR1 SGHKS and CDR2 YYEKEE (reference sequence). CDR3 bases: TGTGCCAGCAGCTTGGGTGGGAGCTCTGGAAACACCATATATTTT. This encodes CASSLGGSSGNTIYF. Full variable domain (remainder filled in from reference TRBV5-5 and TRBJ1-3): DAGVTQSPTHLIKTRGQQVTLRCSPISGHKSVSWYQQVLGQGPQFIFQYYEKEERGRGNFPDRFSARQFPNYSSELNVNALLLGDSALYLCASSLGGSSGNTIYFGEGSWLTVV.

The rearrangement links TRBV18 to TRBJ2-5, with D tentatively TRBD2 (6 bases). V shed 3 bases and J shed 2 bases, with 7 bases lying between them. This CDR3 comprises 13 residues. The V gene's germline CDR1 is KGHSH and CDR2 LQKENI. The chain's CDR3 is CASSPGTQETQYF. The CDR3 nucleotides are TGTGCCAGCTCACCCGGGACTCAAGAGACCCAGTACTTC.

The chain links TRBV7-8 to TRBJ2-1, with 10 bases aligning to TRBD1. V was pared by 5 bases and J by 3 bases, with 4 bases of the junction left unmatched. Germline CDR1 SGHVS, CDR2 FQNEAQ. This CDR3 is 15 amino acids long. The CDR3 bases are TGTGCCAGCAGCCCCGGGACAGGGGACTACAATGAGCAGTTCTTC. Translation gives CASSPGTGDYNEQFF. Together with reference TRBV7-8 and TRBJ2-1, the CDR3 gives the full variable domain: GAGVSQSPRYKVAKRGQDVALRCDPISGHVSLFWYQQALGQGPEFLTYFQNEAQLDKSGLPSDRFFAERPEGSVSTLKIQRTQQEDSAVYLCASSPGTGDYNEQFFGPGTRLTVL.

J is TRBJ2-3 and V is TRBV11-2, with D uncertain. This CDR3 spans 15 amino acids. The V end was cut by 1 base, the J end by 1 base, with 9 bases between. In germline, CDR1 is SGHAT, CDR2 FQNNGV. The CDR3 protein is CASSLGARRTDTQYF. DNA for the CDR3: TGTGCCAGCAGCTTAGGGGCACGCCGCACAGATACGCAGTATTTT.

J is TRBJ1-1 and V is TRBV10-3; the match to TRBD1 covers 8 bases. Germline trimming cut 3 bases from V and 4 bases from J; bases unmatched to any gene: 7. The germline gives CDR1 ENHRY, CDR2 SYGVKD. CDR3 size: 15 residues. The CDR3 loop reads CAISDPGGLGTEAFF. The DNA of the CDR3 is TGTGCCATCAGTGACCCAGGGGGCCTGGGCACTGAAGCTTTCTTT.

The rearrangement links TRBV7-6 to TRBJ2-3; the D gene is possibly TRBD2 (7 bases). Germline lookup yields CDR1 SGHVS and CDR2 FNYEAQ. The CDR3 is 16 amino acids. V gave up 2 bases and J gave up 2 bases, with 14 bases separating them. The CDR3 loop is CASSLRGRGNTDTQYF. CDR3 DNA: TGTGCCAGCAGCTTAAGGGGGAGGGGTAACACAGATACGCAGTATTTT.

In DNA form, the CDR3 reads TGTGCCAGCATCAGAGAGACCCAGTACTTC. It specifies CASIRETQYF. The chain couples TRBV2 to TRBJ2-5; no reliable D call. Germline V gene lookup returns CDR1 SNHLY and CDR2 FYNNEI. V lost 7 bases, J lost 4 bases, and 4 bases lay in between. The CDR3 loop spans 10 amino acids.

V and J are TRBV28 and TRBJ2-7; tentatively, D is TRBD1 (5 bases). V was cut by 2 bases and J by 2 bases, with 16 bases left in between. This CDR3 has 16 amino acids. CDR1 and CDR2 from the germline V gene are MDHEN and SYDVKM. CDR3 sequence: CASSLDGQPFAYEQYF. CDR3 coding DNA: TGTGCCAGCAGTTTAGACGGACAACCGTTCGCCTACGAGCAGTACTTC.

The chain uses TRBV19 and TRBJ1-3; D gene uncertain. V lost 2 bases and J lost 4, with 12 bases in between. The CDR3 consists of 15 residues. Germline V gene sequence: CDR1 LNHDA, CDR2 SQIVND (reference sequence). CDR3: CASSIFNSPGNTIYF. Here the CDR3 DNA reads TGTGCCAGTAGTATATTCAACTCCCCGGGAAACACCATATATTTT. The whole variable domain, filled in from reference TRBV19 and TRBJ1-3, reads DGGITQSPKYLFRKEGQNVTLSCEQNLNHDAMYWYRQDPGQGLRLIYYSQIVNDFQKGDIAEGYSVSREKKESFPLTVTSAQKNPTAFYLCASSIFNSPGNTIYFGEGSWLTVV.

This sequence joins TRBV10-1 and TRBJ2-1, with 9 bases fitting TRBD2. Germline V CDR1 and CDR2: WNHNN, SYGVQD (reference sequence). The junction had 6 bases not matched to a gene; V was cut back by 5 bases and J by 10 bases. The CDR3 spans 13 residues. DNA for the CDR3: TGCGCCAGCAGTACGGGACTAGCTAACGAGCAGTTCTTC. This codes for CASSTGLANEQFF.

The rearrangement links TRBV15 to TRBJ1-6, with 8 bases fitting TRBD1. Trimming cost V 3 bases and J 9 bases; bases outside gene matches: 10. Germline CDR1 LNHNV, CDR2 YYDKDF (reference sequence). The CDR3 length is 16 residues. CDR3 amino acids: CATSRKPGTGASPLHF. The DNA of the CDR3 is TGTGCCACCAGCAGGAAACCTGGGACAGGTGCTTCACCCCTCCACTTT.

The rearrangement uses TRBV27 and TRBJ1-4; D is perhaps TRBD1 (5 bases). Germline loops: CDR1 MNHEY, CDR2 SMNVEV (reference sequence). This CDR3 spans 15 amino acids. The V and J ends lost 4 bases and 3 bases respectively, with 12 bases between them. The CDR3 here is CASSSRGRANEKLFF. The DNA for the CDR3 is TGTGCCAGCAGTTCCCGGGGGAGGGCTAATGAAAAACTGTTTTTT.